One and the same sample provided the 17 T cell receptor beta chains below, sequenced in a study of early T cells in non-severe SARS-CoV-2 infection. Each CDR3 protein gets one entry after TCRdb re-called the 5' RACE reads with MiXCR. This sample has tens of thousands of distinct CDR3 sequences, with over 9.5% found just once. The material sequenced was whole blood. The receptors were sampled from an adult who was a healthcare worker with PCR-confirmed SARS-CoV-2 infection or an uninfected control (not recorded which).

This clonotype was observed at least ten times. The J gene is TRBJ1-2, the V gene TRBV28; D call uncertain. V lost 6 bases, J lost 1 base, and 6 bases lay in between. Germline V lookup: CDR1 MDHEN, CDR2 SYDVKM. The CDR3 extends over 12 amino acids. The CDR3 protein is CASRGFNYGYTF. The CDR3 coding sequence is TGTGCCAGCAGGGGATTTAACTATGGCTACACCTTC.

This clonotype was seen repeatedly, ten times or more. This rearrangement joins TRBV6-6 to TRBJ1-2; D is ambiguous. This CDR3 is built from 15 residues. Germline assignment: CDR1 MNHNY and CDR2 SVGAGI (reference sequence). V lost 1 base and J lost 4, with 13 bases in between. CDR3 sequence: CASSYFLPVGYGYTF. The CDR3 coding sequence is TGTGCCAGCAGTTACTTTCTCCCGGTGGGCTATGGCTACACCTTC.

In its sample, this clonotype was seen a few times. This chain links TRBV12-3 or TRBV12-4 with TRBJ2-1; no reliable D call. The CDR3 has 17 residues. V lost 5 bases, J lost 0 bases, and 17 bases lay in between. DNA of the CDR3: TGTGCCAGCAGTCCCCCACAGCGCTTAGTCTCCTACAATGAGCAGTTCTTC. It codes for CASSPPQRLVSYNEQFF.

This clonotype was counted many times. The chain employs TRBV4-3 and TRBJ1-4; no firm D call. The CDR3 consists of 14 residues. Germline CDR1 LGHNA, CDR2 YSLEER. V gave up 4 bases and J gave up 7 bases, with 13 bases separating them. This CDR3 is CASSPDHRGEKLFF. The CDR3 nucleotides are TGCGCCAGCAGCCCGGACCACCGGGGTGAAAAACTGTTTTTT.

The CDR3 sequence: CASSYSWGEVEKLFF. Here the CDR3 DNA reads TGTGCCAGCAGTTACTCATGGGGAGAGGTTGAAAAACTGTTTTTT. V is TRBV6-5 and J is TRBJ1-4; no clear D. Germline-derived CDR1 and CDR2 are MNHEY and SVGAGI. V lost 0 bases to trimming and J lost 7 bases, with 12 bases between them. The CDR3 spans 15 residues.

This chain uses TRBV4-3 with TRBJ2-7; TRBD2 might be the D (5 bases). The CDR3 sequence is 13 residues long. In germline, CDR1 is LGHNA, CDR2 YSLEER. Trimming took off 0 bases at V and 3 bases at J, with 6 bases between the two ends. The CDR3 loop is CASSQDRGYEQYF. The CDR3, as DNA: TGCGCCAGCAGCCAAGACCGGGGCTACGAGCAGTACTTC.

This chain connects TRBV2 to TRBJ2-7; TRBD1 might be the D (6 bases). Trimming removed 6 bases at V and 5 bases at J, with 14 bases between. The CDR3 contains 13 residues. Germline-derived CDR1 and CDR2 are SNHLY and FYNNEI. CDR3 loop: CASSPGVLNEQYF. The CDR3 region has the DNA TGTGCCAGCAGCCCAGGGGTGCTAAACGAGCAGTACTTC.

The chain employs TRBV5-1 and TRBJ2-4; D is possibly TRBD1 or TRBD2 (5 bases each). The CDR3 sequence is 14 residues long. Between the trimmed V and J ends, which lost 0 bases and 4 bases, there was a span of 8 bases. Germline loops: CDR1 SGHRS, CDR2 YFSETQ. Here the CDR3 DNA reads TGCGCCAGCAGCTTGGTTGGGGGTAAAAACATTCAGTACTTC. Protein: CASSLVGGKNIQYF.

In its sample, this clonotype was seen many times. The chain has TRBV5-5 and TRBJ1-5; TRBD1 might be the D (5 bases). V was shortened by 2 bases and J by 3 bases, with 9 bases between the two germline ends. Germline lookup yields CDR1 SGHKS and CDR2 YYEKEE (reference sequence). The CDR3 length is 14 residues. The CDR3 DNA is TGTGCCAGCAGCTTTCAAGGGGACAATCAGCCCCAGCATTTT. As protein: CASSFQGDNQPQHF. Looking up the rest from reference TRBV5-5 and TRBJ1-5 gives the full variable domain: DAGVTQSPTHLIKTRGQQVTLRCSPISGHKSVSWYQQVLGQGPQFIFQYYEKEERGRGNFPDRFSARQFPNYSSELNVNALLLGDSALYLCASSFQGDNQPQHFGDGTRLSIL.

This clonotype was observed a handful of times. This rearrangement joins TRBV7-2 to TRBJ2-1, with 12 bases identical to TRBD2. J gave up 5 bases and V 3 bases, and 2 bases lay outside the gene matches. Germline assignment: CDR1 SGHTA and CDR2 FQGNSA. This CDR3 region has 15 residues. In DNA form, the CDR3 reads TGTGCCAGCAGCTTCCTAGCGGGAGGGAACAATGAGCAGTTCTTC. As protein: CASSFLAGGNNEQFF.

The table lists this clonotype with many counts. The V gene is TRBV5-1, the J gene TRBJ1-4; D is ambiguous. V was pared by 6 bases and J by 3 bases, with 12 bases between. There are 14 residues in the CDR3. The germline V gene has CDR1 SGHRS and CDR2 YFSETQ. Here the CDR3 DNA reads TGCGCCAGCACTCAACGAGGGTCTAATGAAAAACTGTTTTTT. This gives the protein CASTQRGSNEKLFF.

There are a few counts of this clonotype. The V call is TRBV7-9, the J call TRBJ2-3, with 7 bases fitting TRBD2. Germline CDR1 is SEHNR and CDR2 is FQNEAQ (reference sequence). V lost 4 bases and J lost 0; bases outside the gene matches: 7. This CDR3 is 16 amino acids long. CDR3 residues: CASSSWSAGSTDTQYF. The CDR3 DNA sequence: TGTGCCAGCAGCTCCTGGTCAGCGGGAAGCACAGATACGCAGTATTTT.

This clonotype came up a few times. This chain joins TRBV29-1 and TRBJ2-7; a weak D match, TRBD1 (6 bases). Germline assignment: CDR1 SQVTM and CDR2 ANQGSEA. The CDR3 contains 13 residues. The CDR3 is CAVRQAPAGEQYF. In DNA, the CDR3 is TGCGCGGTTAGACAGGCCCCAGCTGGTGAGCAGTACTTC.

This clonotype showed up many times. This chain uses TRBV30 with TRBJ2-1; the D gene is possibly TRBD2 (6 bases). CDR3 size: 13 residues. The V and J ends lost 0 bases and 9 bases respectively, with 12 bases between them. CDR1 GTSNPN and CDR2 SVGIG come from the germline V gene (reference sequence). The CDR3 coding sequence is TGTGCCTGGAGTGTAGTTAGAGCGGGTGAGCAGTTCTTC. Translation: CAWSVVRAGEQFF. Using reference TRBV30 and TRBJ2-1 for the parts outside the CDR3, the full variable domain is SQTIHQWPATLVQPVGSPLSLECTVEGTSNPNLYWYRQAAGRGLQLLFYSVGIGQISSEVPQNLSASRPQDRQFILSSKKLLLSDSGFYLCAWSVVRAGEQFFGPGTRLTVL.

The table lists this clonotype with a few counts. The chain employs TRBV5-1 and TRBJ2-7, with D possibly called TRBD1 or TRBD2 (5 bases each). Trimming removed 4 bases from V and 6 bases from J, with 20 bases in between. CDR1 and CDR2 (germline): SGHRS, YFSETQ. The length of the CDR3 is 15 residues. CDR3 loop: CASSLSMQGEGEQYF. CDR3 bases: TGCGCCAGCAGCCTCTCCATGCAGGGAGAGGGCGAGCAGTACTTC.

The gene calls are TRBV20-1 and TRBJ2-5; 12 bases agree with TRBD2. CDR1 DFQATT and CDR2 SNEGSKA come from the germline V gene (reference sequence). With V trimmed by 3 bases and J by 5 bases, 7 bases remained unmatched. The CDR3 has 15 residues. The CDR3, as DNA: TGCAGTGCTAGTCGCACTAGCGGGAGGTCGGAGACCCAGTACTTC. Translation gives CSASRTSGRSETQYF.

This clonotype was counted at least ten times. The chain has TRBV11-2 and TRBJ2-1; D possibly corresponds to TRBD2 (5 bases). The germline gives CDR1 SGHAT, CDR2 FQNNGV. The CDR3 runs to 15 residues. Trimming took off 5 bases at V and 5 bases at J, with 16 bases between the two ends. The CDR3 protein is CASSPIAGIHNEQFF. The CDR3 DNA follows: TGTGCCAGCAGCCCAATCGCCGGGATCCACAATGAGCAGTTCTTC. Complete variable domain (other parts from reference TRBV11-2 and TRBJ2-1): EAGVAQSPRYKIIEKRQSVAFWCNPISGHATLYWYQQILGQGPKLLIQFQNNGVVDDSQLPKDRFSAERLKGVDSTLKIQPAKLEDSAVYLCASSPIAGIHNEQFFGPGTRLTVL.